Included here is one TCR beta chain sequence, with context. The antigen is not known. The PCR employed 60 Vbeta primers together with 13 Jbeta primers. Profiling relied on immunoSEQ multiplex PCR, and the TCRdb table lists in-frame clones only, not all of them. The table has 90,000 to 120,000 clones, under 80% seen once. The data were taken from a study of cytomegalovirus exposure and HLA in healthy donors. Overall study findings and caveats: Altogether, 164 TCR beta chains were recorded as cytomegalovirus-associated. From TCR beta sequences, most subjects' HLA-A and HLA-B alleles were reportedly predicted accurately.

Germline V gene data show CDR1 as MNHNS and CDR2 as SASEGT. The CDR3 runs 15 residues. J lost 8 bases, V lost 7 bases, and 13 bases had no gene match. This clonotype originated in a woman aged 18-29 years in good health and CMV-seropositive. Sequenced sample: PBMCs. The chain recombines TRBV6-1 with TRBJ2-1; 8 nucleotides agree with TRBD2. The CDR3 nucleotides are TGTGCCAGCACCATCGAGGATAGCGGGGCCGATGAGCAGTTCTTC. Translating gives CASTIEDSGADEQFF.